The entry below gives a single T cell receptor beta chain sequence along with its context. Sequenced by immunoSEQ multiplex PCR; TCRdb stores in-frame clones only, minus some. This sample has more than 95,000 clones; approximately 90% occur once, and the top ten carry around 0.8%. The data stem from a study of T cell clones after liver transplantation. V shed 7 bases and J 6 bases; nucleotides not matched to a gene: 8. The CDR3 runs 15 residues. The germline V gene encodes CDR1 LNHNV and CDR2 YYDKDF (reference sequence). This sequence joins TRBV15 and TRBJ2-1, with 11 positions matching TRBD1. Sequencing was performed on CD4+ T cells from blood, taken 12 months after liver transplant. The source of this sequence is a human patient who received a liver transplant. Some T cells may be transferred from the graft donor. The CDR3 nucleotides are TGTGCCACCAAGGCCGGGACAGGGGGAGGCAATGAGCAGTTCTTC. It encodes CATKAGTGGGNEQFF.